A single sample is the source of the 30 T cell receptor beta chains below, sequenced in a study of T cell responses to AZD1222 COVID-19 vaccine. Sequencing was performed with immunoSEQ multiplex PCR; in TCRdb, only in-frame clones are kept and a portion is missing. The sample yields roughly 120,000 clones, 88% seen once. The material was peripheral blood, obtained on day 0 of AZD1222 vaccination. The receptors were sampled from an adult in good health.

There are a few counts of this clone. This chain links TRBV5-6 with TRBJ1-4; 9 bases agree with TRBD1. The CDR3 extends over 15 amino acids. The V and J ends lost 4 bases and 9 bases, in that order; junction bases with no gene match: 10. Germline values: CDR1 SGHDT, CDR2 YYEEEE. In DNA, the CDR3 is TGTGCCAGCAGCCCCGGGACAGGGAATCTTAAAAAACTGTTTTTT. Translating it yields CASSPGTGNLKKLFF. Full variable domain (outside the CDR3, taken from reference TRBV5-6 and TRBJ1-4): DAGVTQSPTHLIKTRGQQVTLRCSPKSGHDTVSWYQQALGQGPQFIFQYYEEEERQRGNFPDRFSGHQFPNYSSELNVNALLLGDSALYLCASSPGTGNLKKLFFGSGTQLSVL.

The rearrangement joins TRBV29-1 to TRBJ2-5, with 8 bases lining up with TRBD2. The CDR3 is 13 amino acids. Germline V gene sequence: CDR1 SQVTM, CDR2 ANQGSEA. With 4 bases clipped from V and 5 bases from J, the junction kept 6 bases outside the gene matches. In nucleotides, the CDR3 is TGCAGCGTTGCTACGGGGGGGCGGGAGACCCAGTACTTC. This gives the protein CSVATGGRETQYF.

The rearrangement uses TRBV28 and TRBJ1-1; 9 nucleotides match TRBD1. CDR1 and CDR2 (germline): MDHEN, SYDVKM. Trimming at V came to 4 bases and at J to 6 bases, leaving 9 bases not matched to a gene. The CDR3 runs 15 residues. CDR3 coding DNA: TGTGCCAGCAGTTCTCCCGGGACAGGGAGGGCTGAAGCTTTCTTT. This gives the protein CASSSPGTGRAEAFF.

V usage is TRBV11-2 and J usage is TRBJ1-2; TRBD1 matches 7 bases. Unmatched junction bases numbered 13, after V lost 8 bases and J lost 4 bases. Looked up from germline, CDR1 is SGHAT and CDR2 is FQNNGV. The CDR3 totals 15 residues. CDR3 bases: TGTGCCAGCCGACGTCCGGGACAGAGCTTCTATGGCTACACCTTC. It yields the protein CASRRPGQSFYGYTF.

The chain carries TRBV6-2 or TRBV6-3 and TRBJ1-6; 7 nucleotides align to TRBD1. Germline CDR1 and CDR2: MNHEY and SVGEGT. V shed 5 bases, J shed 7 bases, and the junction held 2 bases outside the gene matches. This CDR3 comprises 13 residues. CDR3 protein: CASSRDRNSPLHF. In DNA, the CDR3 is TGTGCCAGCAGTAGGGACAGAAATTCACCCCTCCACTTT.

V is TRBV12-3 or TRBV12-4 and J is TRBJ1-1, with D hard to call. The CDR3 loop spans 13 amino acids. The germline V and J ends were trimmed by 5 bases and 3 bases, with 10 bases remaining between them. CDR3 sequence (DNA): TGTGCCAGCAGTCGAGGGTATTACACTGAAGCTTTCTTT. It translates to CASSRGYYTEAFF.

V is TRBV7-9 and J is TRBJ1-1, with D unresolved. This CDR3 is 15 amino acids long. V was shortened by 1 base and J by 1 base, with 10 bases between the two germline ends. The V gene's germline CDR1 is SEHNR and CDR2 FQNEAQ (reference sequence). The CDR3: CASSLGWQQNTEAFF. In nucleotides, the CDR3 is TGTGCCAGCAGCTTAGGGTGGCAGCAGAACACTGAAGCTTTCTTT.

This chain uses TRBV2 with TRBJ1-6, with D hard to call. CDR1 SNHLY and CDR2 FYNNEI come from the germline V gene. The CDR3 loop spans 16 amino acids. Between the trimmed V and J ends, which lost 4 bases and 2 bases, there was a span of 12 bases. The CDR3, as DNA: TGTGCCAGCAGTGGAGACGGGCTAACCTATAATTCACCCCTCCACTTT. Translation: CASSGDGLTYNSPLHF. The full variable domain, in which reference TRBV2 and TRBJ1-6 provide the parts outside the CDR3, is EPEVTQTPSHQVTQMGQEVILRCVPISNHLYFYWYRQILGQKVEFLVSFYNNEISEKSEIFDDQFSVERPDGSNFTLKIRSTKLEDSAMYFCASSGDGLTYNSPLHFGNGTRLTVT.

V usage is TRBV2 and J usage is TRBJ1-4, with D tentatively TRBD1 (6 bases). The germline gives CDR1 SNHLY, CDR2 FYNNEI. The CDR3 is made up of 15 amino acids. The V end lost 4 bases, the J end lost 0 bases, and 9 bases lay between the germline ends. The CDR3 spells CASSADRTTNEKLFF. The CDR3 DNA sequence: TGTGCCAGCAGTGCGGACAGAACAACTAATGAAAAACTGTTTTTT.

This chain connects TRBV4-3 to TRBJ1-2, with TRBD1 identical over 7 bases. V gave up 4 bases and J gave up 2 bases; unmatched junction bases: 4. The CDR3 is 14 residues long. Germline CDR1 and CDR2: LGHNA and YSLEER. CDR3 bases: TGCGCCAGCAGCCCCGGACAGGAGAACTATGGCTACACCTTC. Translation: CASSPGQENYGYTF.

The chain is built from TRBV5-1 and TRBJ1-2; the match to TRBD1 covers 7 bases. This CDR3 spans 15 amino acids. Germline CDR1 SGHRS, CDR2 YFSETQ. J was trimmed by 5 bases and V by 4 bases; bases with no gene match: 11. CDR3 protein: CASSAGRGPLYGYTF. DNA for the CDR3: TGCGCCAGCAGCGCGGGAAGGGGGCCCCTGTATGGCTACACCTTC.

The chain joins TRBV29-1 to TRBJ1-4; D is unresolved. Germline-derived CDR1 and CDR2 are SQVTM and ANQGSEA. The CDR3 length is 15 residues. V lost 5 bases to trimming and J lost 3 bases, with 16 bases between them. CDR3 in DNA: TGCAGCGTTCGACATTATGGTAGTGCTAATGAAAAACTGTTTTTT. Its protein is CSVRHYGSANEKLFF.

V gene TRBV7-9 combines with J gene TRBJ2-1; a weak D match, TRBD2 (6 bases). V lost 0 bases, J lost 5 bases, and 11 bases lay in between. The CDR3 has 15 amino acids. Germline CDR1 and CDR2: SEHNR and FQNEAQ (reference sequence). CDR3 DNA: TGTGCCAGCAGCTTAGCCGGGGCGGGGAACAATGAGCAGTTCTTC. Amino acid sequence: CASSLAGAGNNEQFF.

V gene TRBV7-2 combines with J gene TRBJ1-5; D gene ambiguous. Germline V CDR1 and CDR2: SGHTA, FQGNSA. The V end lost 5 bases, the J end lost 7 bases, and 18 bases lay between the germline ends. This CDR3 has 15 residues. The CDR3 spells CASSLDLREWQPQHF. The CDR3 DNA reads TGTGCCAGCAGCCTCGATCTAAGGGAATGGCAGCCCCAGCATTTT.

The rearrangement joins TRBV7-6 to TRBJ1-6, with D tentatively TRBD1 (5 bases). The CDR3 runs 14 residues. Germline CDR1 reads SGHVS; CDR2 reads FNYEAQ. V was clipped by 3 bases and J by 5 bases, with 8 bases between them. The CDR3 DNA sequence: TGTGCCAGCAGCTTGACGGACAATAATTCACCCCTCCACTTT. Encoded protein: CASSLTDNNSPLHF.

V is TRBV10-3 and J is TRBJ1-3; D remains unclear. The V gene's germline CDR1 is ENHRY and CDR2 SYGVKD. This CDR3 is built from 16 residues. V lost 0 bases and J 3 bases, leaving 12 bases between the germline ends. The CDR3 sequence: CAISESMYRIGNTIYF. CDR3 in DNA: TGTGCCATCAGTGAGTCGATGTACCGAATTGGAAACACCATATATTTT.

The CDR3 loop reads CASSLTGGTEAFF. In nucleotides, the CDR3 is TGTGCCAGCAGCTTAACAGGGGGCACTGAAGCTTTCTTT. The rearrangement joins TRBV7-3 to TRBJ1-1, with a weak D call TRBD1 (6 bases). The length of the CDR3 is 13 residues. Germline V gene lookup returns CDR1 SGHTA and CDR2 FQGTGA. V gave up 0 bases and J gave up 4 bases, with 6 bases separating them.

This chain links TRBV10-3 with TRBJ1-2; the match to TRBD1 covers 11 bases. The V segment lost 2 bases and the J segment 6 bases; nucleotides outside the gene matches: 5. This CDR3 region has 15 residues. CDR1 and CDR2 (germline): ENHRY, SYGVKD. The CDR3 protein is CAISEPGTGGDGYTF. CDR3 DNA sequence: TGTGCCATCAGTGAGCCAGGGACAGGGGGGGATGGCTACACCTTC.

The DNA for the CDR3 is TGTGCCAGCACTTCGAACTTACCCAATCAGCCCCAGCATTTT. Amino acids: CASTSNLPNQPQHF. The chain employs TRBV28 and TRBJ1-5, with D hard to call. The germline V gene has CDR1 MDHEN and CDR2 SYDVKM. Deletions cut 7 bases from V and 3 bases from J, with 13 bases between. The CDR3 length is 14 residues.

The chain is built from TRBV4-1 and TRBJ1-5; the D gene is possibly TRBD1 (5 bases). The V and J ends lost 0 bases and 7 bases respectively, with 13 bases between them. Per the germline V gene, CDR1 is MGHRA and CDR2 is YSYEKL. This CDR3 is 15 amino acids long. The CDR3 spells CASSQDGQGGQPQHF. CDR3 sequence (DNA): TGCGCCAGCAGCCAAGATGGGCAGGGAGGACAGCCCCAGCATTTT.

The J gene is TRBJ2-2, the V gene TRBV5-5; 7 nucleotides match TRBD1. The V segment lost 2 bases and the J segment 5 bases; nucleotides outside the gene matches: 9. This CDR3 is 16 amino acids long. Germline loops: CDR1 SGHKS, CDR2 YYEKEE (reference sequence). The CDR3 DNA reads TGTGCCAGCAGCTTCCCGACAGGGAGTTATACCGGGGAGCTGTTTTTT. Encoded protein: CASSFPTGSYTGELFF. Looking up the rest from reference TRBV5-5 and TRBJ2-2 gives the full variable domain: DAGVTQSPTHLIKTRGQQVTLRCSPISGHKSVSWYQQVLGQGPQFIFQYYEKEERGRGNFPDRFSARQFPNYSSELNVNALLLGDSALYLCASSFPTGSYTGELFFGEGSRLTVL.

The J gene is TRBJ2-3, the V gene TRBV14, with D perhaps matching TRBD1 (7 bases). V was trimmed by 2 bases and J by 3 bases, leaving 12 bases between them. The V gene's germline CDR1 is SGHDN and CDR2 FVKESK. The CDR3 runs to 15 residues. The CDR3 here is CASSQQQGRTDTQYF. As DNA, the CDR3 is TGTGCCAGCAGCCAACAACAGGGGAGGACAGATACGCAGTATTTT.

The gene calls are TRBV3-1 (or the pseudogene TRBV3-2) and TRBJ1-3; the D gene is possibly TRBD1 (6 bases). Deletions cut 4 bases from V and 4 bases from J, with 14 bases between. The CDR3 spans 15 residues. Germline V CDR1 and CDR2: LGHDT, YNNKEL (reference sequence). CDR3 residues: CASSPHRAGGNTIYF. CDR3 nucleotide sequence: TGTGCCAGCAGCCCACACAGGGCAGGGGGAAACACCATATATTTT.

This clone has a single count. In nucleotides, the CDR3 is TGCGCCAGCAGCCAAGAGAATCGGGAGACCCAGTACTTC. Translated: CASSQENRETQYF. This chain connects TRBV4-3 to TRBJ2-5; D not certain. CDR3 length: 13 residues. Trimming pared 0 bases from V and 5 bases from J, leaving 7 bases between. The V gene's germline CDR1 is LGHNA and CDR2 YSLEER.

The chain has TRBV10-3 and TRBJ2-7; tentatively, D is TRBD1 or TRBD2 (5 bases each). Germline V gene data show CDR1 as ENHRY and CDR2 as SYGVKD. The CDR3 length is 14 residues. Trimming left V 4 bases short and J 2 bases short, with 12 bases between. The CDR3 region has the DNA TGTGCCATCAGTGCGGAGGACACAACCTACGAGCAGTACTTC. Translation: CAISAEDTTYEQYF.

The rearrangement uses TRBV24-1 and TRBJ1-4; D gene unclear. The ends were cut back, 7 bases at V and 8 bases at J, with 10 bases in the middle. The V gene's germline CDR1 is KGHDR and CDR2 SFDVKD. The CDR3 runs to 12 residues. The CDR3, as DNA: TGTGCCACCAGGGACTTTAGGGAAAAACTGTTTTTT. Translating gives CATRDFREKLFF.

This chain joins TRBV7-9 and TRBJ1-1; 7 nucleotides align to TRBD1. With V trimmed by 0 bases and J by 10 bases, 8 bases remained unmatched. CDR1 and CDR2 (germline): SEHNR, FQNEAQ (reference sequence). This CDR3 contains 14 residues. The CDR3 region has the DNA TGTGCCAGCAGCTTAGCGGAGGGGGCGAGAGTAGCTTTCTTT. This codes for CASSLAEGARVAFF.

This clone was recorded once. The chain uses TRBV5-8 and TRBJ1-1; 7 nucleotides align to TRBD1. With 4 bases clipped from V and 9 bases from J, the junction kept 6 bases outside the gene matches. The CDR3 totals 12 residues. CDR1 is SGHTS, CDR2 YDEGEE, per germline. CDR3 bases: TGTGCCAGCAGCCTATGGACAGGTAAAGCTTTCTTT. Protein product: CASSLWTGKAFF.

V usage is TRBV29-1 and J usage is TRBJ2-7, with 7 bases aligning to TRBD2. The trim removed 6 bases at V and 2 bases at J, leaving 7 bases unmatched. Germline lookup yields CDR1 SQVTM and CDR2 ANQGSEA. The CDR3 has 13 residues. The CDR3 sequence: CSVWGGQAYEQYF. For the CDR3, the DNA is TGCAGCGTGTGGGGAGGGCAGGCCTACGAGCAGTACTTC.

This sequence joins TRBV7-6 and TRBJ2-5, with D uncertain. Germline V gene sequence: CDR1 SGHVS, CDR2 FNYEAQ. This CDR3 contains 14 residues. With 4 bases removed from V and 2 bases from J, the gap between germline ends came to 11 bases. The CDR3 loop is CASSYRPSQETQYF. The DNA of the CDR3 is TGTGCCAGCAGCTACCGTCCGTCGCAAGAGACCCAGTACTTC.